This entry features one TCR beta chain sequence. These data are taken from a study of cytomegalovirus exposure and HLA in healthy donors. With 60 Vbeta and 13 Jbeta primers, the PCR was carried out. Clones were sequenced by immunoSEQ multiplex PCR, and TCRdb holds only the in-frame ones, with some missing. Here the sample spans nearly 80,000 clones, 60% to 80% being singletons. V shed 3 bases, J shed 9 bases, and the junction held 15 bases outside the gene matches. Germline lookup yields CDR1 SNHLY and CDR2 FYNNEI. This CDR3 is built from 17 residues. The source material was PBMCs. The receptor was isolated from a woman between 40 and 55 years old in good health and CMV-seropositive. The V gene is TRBV2, the J gene TRBJ2-2, with TRBD2 matching 8 bases. The CDR3: CASSEMVGLGPRRELFF. As DNA, the CDR3 is TGTGCCAGCAGTGAGATGGTGGGACTAGGCCCCCGCCGGGAGCTGTTTTTT. Together with reference TRBV2 and TRBJ2-2, the CDR3 gives the full variable domain: EPEVTQTPSHQVTQMGQEVILRCVPISNHLYFYWYRQILGQKVEFLVSFYNNEISEKSEIFDDQFSVERPDGSNFTLKIRSTKLEDSAMYFCASSEMVGLGPRRELFFGEGSRLTVL.